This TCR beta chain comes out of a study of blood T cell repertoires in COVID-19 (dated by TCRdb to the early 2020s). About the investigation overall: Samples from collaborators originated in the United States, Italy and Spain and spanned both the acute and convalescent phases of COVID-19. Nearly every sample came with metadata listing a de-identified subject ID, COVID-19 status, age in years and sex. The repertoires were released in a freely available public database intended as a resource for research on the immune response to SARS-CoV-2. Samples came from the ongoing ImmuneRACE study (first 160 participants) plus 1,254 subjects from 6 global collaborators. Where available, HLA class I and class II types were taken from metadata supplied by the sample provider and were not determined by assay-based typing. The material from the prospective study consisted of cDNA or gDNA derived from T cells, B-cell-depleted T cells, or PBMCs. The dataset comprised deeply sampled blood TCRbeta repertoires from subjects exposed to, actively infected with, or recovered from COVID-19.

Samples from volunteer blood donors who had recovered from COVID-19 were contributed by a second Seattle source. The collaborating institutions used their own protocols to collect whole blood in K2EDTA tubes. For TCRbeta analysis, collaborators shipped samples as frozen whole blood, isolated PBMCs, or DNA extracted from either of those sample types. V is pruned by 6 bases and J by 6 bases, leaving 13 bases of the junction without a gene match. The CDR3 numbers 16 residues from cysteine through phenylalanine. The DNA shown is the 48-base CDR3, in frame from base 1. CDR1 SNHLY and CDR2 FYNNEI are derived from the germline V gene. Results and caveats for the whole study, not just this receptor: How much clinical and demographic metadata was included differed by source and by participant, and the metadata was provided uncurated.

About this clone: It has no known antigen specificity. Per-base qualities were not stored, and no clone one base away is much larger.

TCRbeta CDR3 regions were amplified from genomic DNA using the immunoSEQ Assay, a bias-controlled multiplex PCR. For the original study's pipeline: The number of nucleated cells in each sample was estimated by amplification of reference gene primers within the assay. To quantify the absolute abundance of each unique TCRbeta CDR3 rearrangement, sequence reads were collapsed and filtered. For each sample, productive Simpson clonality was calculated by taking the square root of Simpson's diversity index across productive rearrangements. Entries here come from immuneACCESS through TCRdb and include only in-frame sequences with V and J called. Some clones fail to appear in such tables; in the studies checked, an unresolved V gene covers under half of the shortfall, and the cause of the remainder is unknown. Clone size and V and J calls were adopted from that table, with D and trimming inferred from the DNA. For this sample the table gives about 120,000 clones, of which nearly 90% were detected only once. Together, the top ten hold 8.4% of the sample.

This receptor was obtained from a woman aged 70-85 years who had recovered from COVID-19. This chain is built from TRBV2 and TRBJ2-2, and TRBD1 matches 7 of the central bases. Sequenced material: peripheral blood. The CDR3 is CASRARQGIRAGELFF. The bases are TGTGCCAGCAGAGCGAGACAGGGTATTCGCGCCGGGGAGCTGTTTTTT.